This is a list of T cell receptor beta chains from one sample in a study of cytomegalovirus exposure and HLA in healthy donors. The data were produced by immunoSEQ multiplex PCR, yet TCRdb's version contains in-frame clones alone and is incomplete. This table holds about 180,000 clones, about 87% found once. Sequencing was done on a sample of PBMCs. These receptor sequences come from a woman between 25 and 40 years old in good health and CMV-seronegative. Each CDR3 is given with its conserved first and last residue. Fields, in order: CDR3 length, V gene, D gene, J gene, clone size, CDR3 protein, CDR3 DNA. A D gene is named only where the DNA matches it firmly. The listing skips clone size in some rows; elsewhere it reads once, few, many or a size class.

cdr3_length: 17
v_call: TRBV5-1
d_call: TRBD1
j_call: TRBJ1-4
clone_size: NA
cdr3_aa: CASSRTGISATNEKLFF
cdr3_nt: TGCGCCAGCAGCCGGACAGGGATTTCTGCAACTAATGAAAAACTGTTTTTT

cdr3_length: 19
v_call: TRBV11-2
d_call: TRBD1
j_call: TRBJ2-1
clone_size: once
cdr3_aa: CASSHAGTVGTLSYNEQFF
cdr3_nt: TGTGCCAGCAGCCACGCCGGGACAGTAGGAACCCTATCCTACAATGAGCAGTTCTTC

cdr3_length: 13
v_call: TRBV19
d_call: TRBD1
j_call: TRBJ1-2
clone_size: NA
cdr3_aa: CASSTQGAVGYTF
cdr3_nt: TGTGCCAGTAGCACACAGGGGGCGGTTGGCTACACCTTC

cdr3_length: 17
v_call: TRBV7-9
d_call: NA
j_call: TRBJ2-5
clone_size: NA
cdr3_aa: CASSSLALPWGWETQYF
cdr3_nt: TGTGCCAGCAGCTCACTAGCCTTGCCCTGGGGATGGGAGACCCAGTACTTC

cdr3_length: 16
v_call: TRBV4-3
d_call: TRBD1
j_call: TRBJ2-3
clone_size: NA
cdr3_aa: CASSQERDRGTDTQYF
cdr3_nt: TGCGCCAGCAGCCAAGAGCGGGACAGGGGCACAGATACGCAGTATTTT

cdr3_length: 13
v_call: TRBV5-1
d_call: NA
j_call: TRBJ2-5
clone_size: NA
cdr3_aa: CASSLGPQETQYF
cdr3_nt: TGCGCCAGCAGCCTTGGGCCCCAAGAGACCCAGTACTTC

cdr3_length: 16
v_call: TRBV21-1
d_call: NA
j_call: TRBJ2-7
clone_size: NA
cdr3_aa: CASSKAGEELAYEQYF
cdr3_nt: TGTGCCAGCAGCAAAGCCGGCGAAGAACTAGCCTACGAGCAGTACTTC

cdr3_length: 13
v_call: TRBV9
d_call: TRBD2
j_call: TRBJ2-1
clone_size: NA
cdr3_aa: CASSGGVLNEQFF
cdr3_nt: TGCGCCAGCAGCGGGGGGGTCCTCAATGAGCAGTTCTTC

cdr3_length: 19
v_call: TRBV7-8
d_call: TRBD2
j_call: TRBJ2-7
clone_size: NA
cdr3_aa: CASSLVRPGLAGRLEEQYF
cdr3_nt: TGTGCCAGCAGCTTGGTAAGACCGGGACTAGCGGGGAGATTGGAAGAGCAGTACTTC

cdr3_length: 13
v_call: TRBV7-2
d_call: NA
j_call: TRBJ2-7
clone_size: NA
cdr3_aa: CASSYSGRYEQYF
cdr3_nt: TGTGCCAGCAGCTATTCGGGAAGGTACGAGCAGTACTTC

cdr3_length: 15
v_call: TRBV4-3
d_call: NA
j_call: TRBJ1-2
clone_size: NA
cdr3_aa: CASSQGSRDKDGYTF
cdr3_nt: TGCGCCAGCAGCCAAGGGAGCCGGGACAAGGATGGCTACACCTTC

cdr3_length: 15
v_call: TRBV6-1
d_call: TRBD1
j_call: TRBJ1-3
clone_size: NA
cdr3_aa: CASSEWGQAGNTIYF
cdr3_nt: TGTGCCAGCAGTGAATGGGGACAGGCTGGAAACACCATATATTTT

cdr3_length: 14
v_call: TRBV5-1
d_call: NA
j_call: TRBJ1-1
clone_size: NA
cdr3_aa: CASSLVGGNTEAFF
cdr3_nt: TGCGCCAGCAGCTTGGTGGGGGGTAACACTGAAGCTTTCTTT

cdr3_length: 15
v_call: TRBV6-6
d_call: TRBD1
j_call: TRBJ1-1
clone_size: once
cdr3_aa: CASSRTGGLNTEAFF
cdr3_nt: TGTGCCAGCAGTCGGACAGGGGGATTAAACACTGAAGCTTTCTTT

cdr3_length: 15
v_call: TRBV7-6
d_call: TRBD2
j_call: TRBJ2-7
clone_size: NA
cdr3_aa: CASSQLAGGQGEQYF
cdr3_nt: TGTGCCAGCAGCCAGCTAGCGGGGGGCCAGGGCGAGCAGTACTTC

cdr3_length: 12
v_call: TRBV30
d_call: TRBD2
j_call: TRBJ2-5
clone_size: NA
cdr3_aa: CASLAVQETQYF
cdr3_nt: TGTGCCTCCCTAGCGGTTCAAGAGACCCAGTACTTC

cdr3_length: 14
v_call: TRBV7-8
d_call: TRBD1
j_call: TRBJ2-2
clone_size: once
cdr3_aa: CASSSPGTGGELFF
cdr3_nt: TGTGCCAGCAGCTCCCCCGGGACAGGCGGGGAGCTGTTTTTT

cdr3_length: 15
v_call: TRBV5-1
d_call: TRBD1
j_call: TRBJ1-1
clone_size: NA
cdr3_aa: CASSLSLDRGTEAFF
cdr3_nt: TGCGCCAGCAGCTTATCACTAGACAGGGGCACTGAAGCTTTCTTT

cdr3_length: 16
v_call: TRBV2
d_call: TRBD1
j_call: TRBJ2-3
clone_size: NA
cdr3_aa: CASSRDRDPGVDTQYF
cdr3_nt: TGTGCCAGCAGTAGGGACAGGGATCCGGGGGTAGATACGCAGTATTTT

cdr3_length: 12
v_call: TRBV27
d_call: NA
j_call: TRBJ2-1
clone_size: NA
cdr3_aa: CASSTPGNEQFF
cdr3_nt: TGTGCCAGCAGTACGCCCGGGAATGAGCAGTTCTTC

cdr3_length: 15
v_call: TRBV19
d_call: NA
j_call: TRBJ1-4
clone_size: NA
cdr3_aa: CASSIWGQFHEKLFF
cdr3_nt: TGTGCCAGTAGTATTTGGGGGCAGTTCCATGAAAAACTGTTTTTT

cdr3_length: 17
v_call: TRBV5-6
d_call: TRBD1
j_call: TRBJ2-7
clone_size: NA
cdr3_aa: CASSSDRGEGPSYEQYF
cdr3_nt: TGTGCCAGCAGCTCGGACAGGGGAGAAGGACCCTCCTACGAGCAGTACTTC